This T cell receptor beta chain comes out of a study of T-cell memory formation after mild COVID-19. About the study: TCR clusters mostly belonged to single donors. Study-wide results and limits: A balance of CD4 and CD8 characterized clones contracting day 15 to 85, whereas later expanders leaned CD4+.

TCRdb re-analysed the 5' RACE reads in MiXCR, keeping a single row per CDR3 protein. The sample carries a few hundred thousand distinct CDR3 sequences, roughly 21% recorded once. This CDR3 region has 13 residues. The V end lost 5 bases, the J end lost 6 bases, and 10 bases lay between the germline ends. Comments on this clonotype: Its antigen is unidentified.

Sequenced: PBMCs or a T cell subset sorted from them (not recorded which). The clonotype comes from an adult woman who had mild COVID-19 (a few samples of this study predate the infection). Cell type and time point are not known. V gene TRBV12-3 or TRBV12-4 combines with J gene TRBJ2-2, with D unclear. The CDR3 region is CASSRAGSGELFF. In DNA form, the CDR3 reads TGTGCCAGCAGTCGGGCCGGGTCCGGGGAGCTGTTTTTT.